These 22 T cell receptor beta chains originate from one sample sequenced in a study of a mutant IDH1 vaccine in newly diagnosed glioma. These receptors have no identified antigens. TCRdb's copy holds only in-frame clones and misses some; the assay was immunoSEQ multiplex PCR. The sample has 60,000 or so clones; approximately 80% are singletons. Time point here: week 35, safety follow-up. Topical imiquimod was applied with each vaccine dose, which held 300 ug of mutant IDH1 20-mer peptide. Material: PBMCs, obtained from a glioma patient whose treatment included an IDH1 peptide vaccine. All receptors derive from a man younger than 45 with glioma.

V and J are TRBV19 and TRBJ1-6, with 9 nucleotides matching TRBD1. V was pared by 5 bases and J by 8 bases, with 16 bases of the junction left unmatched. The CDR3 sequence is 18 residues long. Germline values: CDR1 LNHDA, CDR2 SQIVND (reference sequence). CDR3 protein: CASSFPKDRGTIHSPLHF. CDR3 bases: TGTGCCAGTAGTTTCCCAAAGGACAGGGGAACTATACATTCACCCCTCCACTTT.

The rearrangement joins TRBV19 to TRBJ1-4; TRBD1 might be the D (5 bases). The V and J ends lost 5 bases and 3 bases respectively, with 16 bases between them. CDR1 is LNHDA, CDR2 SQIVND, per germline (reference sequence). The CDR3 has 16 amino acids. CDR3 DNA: TGTGCCAGTAGTTCGGCAGCAGCAGGGTCTAATGAAAAACTGTTTTTT. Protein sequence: CASSSAAAGSNEKLFF.

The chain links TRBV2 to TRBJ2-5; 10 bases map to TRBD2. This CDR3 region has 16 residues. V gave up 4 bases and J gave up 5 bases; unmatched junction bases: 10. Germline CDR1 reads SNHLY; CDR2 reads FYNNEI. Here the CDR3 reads CASSGRSGGGGETQYF. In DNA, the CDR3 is TGTGCCAGCAGTGGTAGGAGCGGGGGGGGAGGTGAGACCCAGTACTTC.

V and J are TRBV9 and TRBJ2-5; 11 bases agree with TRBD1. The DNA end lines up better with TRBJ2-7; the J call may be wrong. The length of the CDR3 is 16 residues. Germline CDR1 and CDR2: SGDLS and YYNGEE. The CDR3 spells CASSPHPGTGGYEQYF. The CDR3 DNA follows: TGTGCCAGCAGCCCACACCCCGGGACAGGGGGTTACGAGCAGTACTTC.

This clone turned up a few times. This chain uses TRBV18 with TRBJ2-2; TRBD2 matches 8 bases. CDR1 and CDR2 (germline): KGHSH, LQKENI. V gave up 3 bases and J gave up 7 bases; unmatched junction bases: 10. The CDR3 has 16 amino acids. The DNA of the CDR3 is TGTGCCAGCTCACCTAGCGGGACATCACGGGGCGGGGAGCTGTTTTTT. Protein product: CASSPSGTSRGGELFF.

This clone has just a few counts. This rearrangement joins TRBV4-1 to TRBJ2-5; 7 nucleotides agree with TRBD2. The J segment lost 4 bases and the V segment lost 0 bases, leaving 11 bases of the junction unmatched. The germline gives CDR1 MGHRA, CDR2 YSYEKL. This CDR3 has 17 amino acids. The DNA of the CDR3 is TGCGCCAGCAGCCAAGATAGGATGGGGGGGATTCGAGAGACCCAGTACTTC. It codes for CASSQDRMGGIRETQYF.

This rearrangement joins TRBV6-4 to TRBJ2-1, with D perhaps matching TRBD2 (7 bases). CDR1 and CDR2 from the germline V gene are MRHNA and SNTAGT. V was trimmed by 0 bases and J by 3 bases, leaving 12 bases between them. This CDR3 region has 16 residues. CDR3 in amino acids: CASSDSGGAVYNEQFF. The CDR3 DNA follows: TGTGCCAGCAGTGACTCTGGGGGGGCGGTCTACAATGAGCAGTTCTTC.

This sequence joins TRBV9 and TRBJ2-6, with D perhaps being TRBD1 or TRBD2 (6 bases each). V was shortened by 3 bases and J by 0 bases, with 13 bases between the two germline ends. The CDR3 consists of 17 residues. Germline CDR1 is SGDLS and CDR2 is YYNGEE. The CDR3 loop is CASSAHGGSSGANVLTF. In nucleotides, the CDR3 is TGTGCCAGCAGCGCCCACGGGGGCAGCTCTGGGGCCAACGTCCTGACTTTC. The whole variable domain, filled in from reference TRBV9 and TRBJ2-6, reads DSGVTQTPKHLITATGQRVTLRCSPRSGDLSVYWYQQSLDQGLQFLIQYYNGEERAKGNILERFSAQQFPDLHSELNLSSLELGDSALYFCASSAHGGSSGANVLTFGAGSRLTVL.

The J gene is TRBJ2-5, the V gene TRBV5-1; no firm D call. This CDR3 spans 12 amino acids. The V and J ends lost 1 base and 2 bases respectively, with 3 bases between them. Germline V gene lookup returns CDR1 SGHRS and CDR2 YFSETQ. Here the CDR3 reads CASSLPQETQYF. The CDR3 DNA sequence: TGCGCCAGCAGCTTGCCACAAGAGACCCAGTACTTC.

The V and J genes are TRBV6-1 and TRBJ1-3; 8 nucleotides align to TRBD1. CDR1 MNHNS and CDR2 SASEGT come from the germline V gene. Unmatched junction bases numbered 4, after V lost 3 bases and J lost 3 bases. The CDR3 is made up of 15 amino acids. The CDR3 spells CASSDQGAGGNTIYF. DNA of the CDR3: TGTGCCAGCAGTGATCAGGGGGCGGGTGGAAACACCATATATTTT.

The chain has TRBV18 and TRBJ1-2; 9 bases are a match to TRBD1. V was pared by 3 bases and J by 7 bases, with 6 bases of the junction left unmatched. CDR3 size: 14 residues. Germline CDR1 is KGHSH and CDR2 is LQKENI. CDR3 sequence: CASSPAQGASGYTF. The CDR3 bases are TGTGCCAGCTCACCGGCACAGGGGGCGAGTGGCTACACCTTC.

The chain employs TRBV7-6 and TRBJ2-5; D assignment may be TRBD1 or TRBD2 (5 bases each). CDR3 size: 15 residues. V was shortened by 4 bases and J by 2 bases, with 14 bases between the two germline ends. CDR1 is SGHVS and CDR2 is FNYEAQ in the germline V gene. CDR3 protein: CASSWGTTIQETQYF. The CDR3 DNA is TGTGCCAGCAGCTGGGGGACGACCATTCAAGAGACCCAGTACTTC.

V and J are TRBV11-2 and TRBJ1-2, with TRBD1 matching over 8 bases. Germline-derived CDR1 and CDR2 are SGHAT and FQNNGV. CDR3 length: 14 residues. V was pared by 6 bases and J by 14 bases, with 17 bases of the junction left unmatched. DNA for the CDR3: TGTGCCAGCAGTCCTCAGGCCAGGGGGCCCAGGAGAACCTTC. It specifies CASSPQARGPRRTF.

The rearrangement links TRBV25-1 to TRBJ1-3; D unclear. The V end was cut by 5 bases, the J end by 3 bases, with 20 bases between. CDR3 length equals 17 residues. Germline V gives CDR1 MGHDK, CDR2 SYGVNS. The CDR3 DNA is TGTGCCAGCAGTAGGCGCTTGAGGGCATTTGATGGAAACACCATATATTTT. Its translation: CASSRRLRAFDGNTIYF.

In DNA, the CDR3 is TGCGCCAGCAGTGATAGACTAGATGGCTACACCTTC. Translating it yields CASSDRLDGYTF. The chain joins TRBV10-1 to TRBJ1-2; unclear D gene. V was trimmed by 3 bases and J by 6 bases, leaving 8 bases between them. Germline V gives CDR1 WNHNN, CDR2 SYGVQD (reference sequence). The CDR3 loop spans 12 amino acids.

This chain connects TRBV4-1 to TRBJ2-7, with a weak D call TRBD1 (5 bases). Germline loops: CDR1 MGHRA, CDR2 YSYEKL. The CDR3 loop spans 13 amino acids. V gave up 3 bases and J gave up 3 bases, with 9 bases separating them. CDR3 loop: CASSQGQLYEQYF. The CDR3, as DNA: TGCGCCAGCAGCCAGGGGCAGCTCTACGAGCAGTACTTC.

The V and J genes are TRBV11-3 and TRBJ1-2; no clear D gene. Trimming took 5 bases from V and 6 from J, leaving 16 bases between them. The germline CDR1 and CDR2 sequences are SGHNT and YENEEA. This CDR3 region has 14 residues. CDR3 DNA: TGTGCCAGCAGCCCCCCCGGGAGGTTAGATGGCTACACCTTC. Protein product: CASSPPGRLDGYTF.

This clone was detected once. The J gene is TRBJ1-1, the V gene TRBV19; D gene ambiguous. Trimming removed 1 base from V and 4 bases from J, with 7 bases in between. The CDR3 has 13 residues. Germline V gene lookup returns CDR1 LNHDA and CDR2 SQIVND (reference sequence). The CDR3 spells CASSIGSVTEAFF. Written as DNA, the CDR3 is TGTGCCAGTAGTATAGGGTCGGTCACTGAAGCTTTCTTT. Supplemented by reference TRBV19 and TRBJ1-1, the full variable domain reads DGGITQSPKYLFRKEGQNVTLSCEQNLNHDAMYWYRQDPGQGLRLIYYSQIVNDFQKGDIAEGYSVSREKKESFPLTVTSAQKNPTAFYLCASSIGSVTEAFFGQGTRLTVV.

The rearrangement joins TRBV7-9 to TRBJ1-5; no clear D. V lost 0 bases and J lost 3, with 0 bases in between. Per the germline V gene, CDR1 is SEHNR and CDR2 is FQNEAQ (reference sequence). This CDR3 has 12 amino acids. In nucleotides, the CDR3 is TGTGCCAGCAGCTTAGCCAATCAGCCCCAGCATTTT. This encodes CASSLANQPQHF.

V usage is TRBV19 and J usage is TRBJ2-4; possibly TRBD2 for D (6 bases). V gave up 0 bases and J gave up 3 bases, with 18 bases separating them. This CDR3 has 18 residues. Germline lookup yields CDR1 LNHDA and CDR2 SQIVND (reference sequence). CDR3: CASSIDLPRGSSKNIQYF. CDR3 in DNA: TGTGCCAGTAGTATAGATCTCCCCCGGGGGAGTAGCAAAAACATTCAGTACTTC.

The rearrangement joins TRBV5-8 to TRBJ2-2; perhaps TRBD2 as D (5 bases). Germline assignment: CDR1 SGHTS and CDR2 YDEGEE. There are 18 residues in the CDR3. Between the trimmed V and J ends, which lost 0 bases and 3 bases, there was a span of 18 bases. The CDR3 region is CASSLERWRVEDTGELFF. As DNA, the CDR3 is TGTGCCAGCAGCTTGGAACGTTGGCGGGTAGAGGACACCGGGGAGCTGTTTTTT.

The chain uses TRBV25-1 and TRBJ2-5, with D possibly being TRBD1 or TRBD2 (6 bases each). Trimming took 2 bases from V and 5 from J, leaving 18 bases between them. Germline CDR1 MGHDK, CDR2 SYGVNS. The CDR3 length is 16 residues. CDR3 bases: TGTGCCAGCAGTGAAAGAGGTGGGGGGCTGGGGGAGACCCAGTACTTC. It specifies CASSERGGGLGETQYF.